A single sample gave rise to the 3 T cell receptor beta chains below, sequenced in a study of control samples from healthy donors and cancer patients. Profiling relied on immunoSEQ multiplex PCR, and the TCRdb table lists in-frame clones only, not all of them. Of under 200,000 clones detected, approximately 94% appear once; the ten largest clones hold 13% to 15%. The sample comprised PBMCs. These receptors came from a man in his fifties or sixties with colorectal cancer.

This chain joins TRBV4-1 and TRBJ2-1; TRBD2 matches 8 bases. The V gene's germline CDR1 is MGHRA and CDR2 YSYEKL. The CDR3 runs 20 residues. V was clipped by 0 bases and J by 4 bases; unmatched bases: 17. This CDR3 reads CASSQERTIWSSGSYNEQFF. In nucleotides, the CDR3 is TGCGCCAGCAGCCAAGAAAGGACTATCTGGTCTAGCGGGTCATACAATGAGCAGTTCTTC.

CDR3 in amino acids: CASSSGLAGGLYEQYF. The CDR3 nucleotides are TGTGCCAGCAGCTCCGGACTAGCGGGGGGGTTATACGAGCAGTACTTC. V usage is TRBV5-4 and J usage is TRBJ2-7; 15 nucleotides line up with TRBD2. CDR1 and CDR2 from the germline V gene are SGHNT and YYREEE (reference sequence). V was pared by 3 bases and J by 4 bases, with 5 bases of the junction left unmatched. The CDR3 has 16 amino acids.

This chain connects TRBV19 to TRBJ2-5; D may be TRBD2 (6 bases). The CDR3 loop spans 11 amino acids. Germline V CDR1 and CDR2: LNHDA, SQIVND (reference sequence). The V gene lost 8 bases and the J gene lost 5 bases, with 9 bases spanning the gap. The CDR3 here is CASARGETQYF. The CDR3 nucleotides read TGTGCCAGTGCACGGGGGGAGACCCAGTACTTC.